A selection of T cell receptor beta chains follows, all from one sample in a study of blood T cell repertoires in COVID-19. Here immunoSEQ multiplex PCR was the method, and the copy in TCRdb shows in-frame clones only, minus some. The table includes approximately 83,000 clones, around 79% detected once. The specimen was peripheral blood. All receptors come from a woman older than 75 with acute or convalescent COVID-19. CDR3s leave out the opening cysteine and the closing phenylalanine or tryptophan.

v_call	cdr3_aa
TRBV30	AWSVGQTIQY
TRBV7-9	ASSLALGEANEKLF
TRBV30	AWSVRGKGSPLH
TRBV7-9	ASSLRGEGIEQF
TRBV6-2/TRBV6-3	ASSRTLHQGEAF
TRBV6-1	ASSVQLGTSDPSTDTQY
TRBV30	AWSLTGTSNQETQY
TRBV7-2	ASSFGTGDGYT
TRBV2	ASSGTSGGLSKF
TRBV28	ASSLVGAEGYGYT
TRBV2	ANEAGANTEAF
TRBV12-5	ASGPLTSGRTYEQY
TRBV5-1	ASSGTYSGANVLT
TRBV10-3	AAQGGGNQPQH
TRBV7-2	ASSLRTGGSQPQH
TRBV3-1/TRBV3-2	ASSQVRGGAEGYT
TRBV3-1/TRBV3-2	ASLGDTSTDTQY
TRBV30	AWSASLYNEQF
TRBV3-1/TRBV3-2	ASSPQGCWEKLF
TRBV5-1	ASSSLQGFNGYT
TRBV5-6	ASSLPGGLGYT
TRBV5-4	ASSSPAGGRETQY
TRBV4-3	ASSQDNRASGNTIY
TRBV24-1	ATSHRFSSYNEQF
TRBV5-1	ASSQLMGGQSEAF
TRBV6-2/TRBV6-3	ASSHRGSSYEQY
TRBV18	ASSPSGQSHTEAF
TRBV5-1	ASSLNPQGTTNEKLF
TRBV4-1	ASSQVGTGEGNSPLH
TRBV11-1	ASSLEQSGGRQF
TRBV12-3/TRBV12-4	ASSWGRNYGYT
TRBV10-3	ANQGVNTEAF
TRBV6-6	ASSNYWGNTIY
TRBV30	AWSVPRLGGNQPQH
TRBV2	ASCQDYNSPLH
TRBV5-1	ASSLVGDSGRREQY
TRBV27	ASKPPGGSGDEQF
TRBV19	ASAKMDSLNTEAF
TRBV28	ASSQAGTGPNYGYT
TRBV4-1	ASSLFAGTGGHEQY
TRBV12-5	ASGPDRANTGELF
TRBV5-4	ASSSGGNNEKLF
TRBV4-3	ASSQDRDSGTDTQY
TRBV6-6	ASIWGLFGYT
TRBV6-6	ASSYGIQGLRETQY
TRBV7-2	ASSEQGSWGGYT
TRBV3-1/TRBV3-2	ASSPTMDRDGGYT
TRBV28	ASSLSPLTGSSYNEQF
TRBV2	ASSEQGLGSDTQY
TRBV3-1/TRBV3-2	ASSQALGQAPYT
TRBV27	ASSWGGRSADTQY
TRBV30	AWSQGQGNTIY
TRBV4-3	ASSQVVAAAYEQY
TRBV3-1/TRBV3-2	ASRASGLHEQF